The text below deals with one TCR beta chain. Methods used by the authors: It was from reference gene primer amplification that nucleated cell counts were estimated. Assay: immunoSEQ multiplex PCR; the TCRdb copy retains only in-frame clones and omits some. The V and J calls and the clone size are those of that table, but D and trimming were determined from the DNA. The data contain about 190,000 clones, 70% to 85% of them singletons. This record belongs to a study of blood T cell repertoires in COVID-19. For the study at large: Acute and convalescent COVID-19 samples came from the United States, Italy and Spain.

Clinical histories supplied by participants themselves formed the basis of cohort assignment. Symptom resolution, clearance, or two negative PCRs marked donors in Cohort 3 as recovered. Sequenced material: PBMCs or T cells enriched from blood (not recorded which). The receptor comes from a woman in her thirties who had recovered from COVID-19.

The CDR3 coding sequence is TGTGCCAGCGGGTGGGCGAGTAGCAATCAGCCCCAGCATTTT. Translated: CASGWASSNQPQHF. The V call is TRBV28, the J call TRBJ1-5, with no clear D. V shed 8 bases and J shed 0 bases, with 11 bases lying between them. This CDR3 spans 14 amino acids. Germline lookup yields CDR1 MDHEN and CDR2 SYDVKM.